This passage covers 4 T cell receptor beta chains from one sample sequenced in a study of T-cell reconstitution after alpha-beta-depleted transplantation in children. As it was prepared, the TCRbeta library received unique molecular identifiers. TCRdb re-called the PCR reads with MiXCR, one entry per CDR3 protein. The table records hundreds of thousands of distinct CDR3 sequences, around 17% of them present only once. This specimen was PBMCs from the stem cell graft donor, taken from the stem cell graft. These TCRs come from a human donor who donated a stem cell graft to a child with acute myeloid leukemia.

This clonotype appeared a few times. The V and J genes are TRBV20-1 and TRBJ1-5; 8 bases agree with TRBD1. The V segment lost 6 bases and the J segment 4 bases; nucleotides outside the gene matches: 8. Germline loops: CDR1 DFQATT, CDR2 SNEGSKA (reference sequence). The CDR3 covers 14 residues. CDR3 region: CSAEGQARNQPQHF. The CDR3 DNA reads TGCAGTGCGGAGGGACAGGCCAGAAATCAGCCCCAGCATTTT.

This chain joins TRBV7-7 and TRBJ2-2; no reliable D call. In germline, CDR1 is SSHAT, CDR2 FNYEAQ (reference sequence). This CDR3 spans 15 amino acids. Trimming shortened V by 5 bases and J by 7 bases, and 17 bases separated the two germline ends. The CDR3 coding sequence is TGTGCCAGCAGCCCTGCTGCTTTGGGTGGCGGGGAGCTGTTTTTT. This gives the protein CASSPAALGGGELFF.

In this sample, this clonotype turned up many times. The gene calls are TRBV20-1 and TRBJ2-7; D is uncertain. Germline values: CDR1 DFQATT, CDR2 SNEGSKA (reference sequence). Trimming stripped 5 bases from V and 0 bases from J, with 8 bases between. The length of the CDR3 is 12 residues. CDR3 bases: TGCAGTGCTGTTCGAGTCTCCTACGAGCAGTACTTC. Protein product: CSAVRVSYEQYF.

This clonotype has just a few counts. The chain employs TRBV6-1 and TRBJ2-2; TRBD1 matches 7 bases. Per germline, CDR1 MNHNS and CDR2 SASEGT. The CDR3 has 17 residues. After removal of 8 bases from V and 1 base from J, the junction contained 13 bases not matched to a gene. CDR3: CASSKVFRDRNTGELFF. As DNA, the CDR3 is TGTGCCAGCTCGAAAGTTTTCCGGGACAGGAACACCGGGGAGCTGTTTTTT.